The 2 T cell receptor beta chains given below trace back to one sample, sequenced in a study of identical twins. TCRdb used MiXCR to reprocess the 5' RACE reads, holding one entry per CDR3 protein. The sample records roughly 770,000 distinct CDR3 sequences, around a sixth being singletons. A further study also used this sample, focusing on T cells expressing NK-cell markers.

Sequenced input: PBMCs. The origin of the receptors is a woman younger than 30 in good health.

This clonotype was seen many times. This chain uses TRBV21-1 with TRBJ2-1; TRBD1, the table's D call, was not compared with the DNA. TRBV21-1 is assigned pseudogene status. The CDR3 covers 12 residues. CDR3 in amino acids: CASRRTGDEQFF. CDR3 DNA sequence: TGTGCCAGCAGACGGACTGGGGATGAGCAGTTCTTC.

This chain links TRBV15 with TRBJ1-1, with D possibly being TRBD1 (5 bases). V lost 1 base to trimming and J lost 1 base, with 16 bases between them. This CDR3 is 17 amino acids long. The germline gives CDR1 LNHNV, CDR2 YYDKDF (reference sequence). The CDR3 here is CATSRVAKGAGNTEAFF. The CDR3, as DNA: TGTGCCACCAGCAGAGTAGCCAAAGGGGCAGGGAACACTGAAGCTTTCTTT.